Sequencing of this T cell receptor beta chain was carried out in a study of blood T cell repertoires in COVID-19. For the study at large: The samples span acute and convalescent COVID-19 from the United States, Italy and Spain.

Everyone who took part was roughly 18 to 100 years old, and they came from 24 US areas. Cohort assignment relied on participant-reported clinical history. Original analysis: Reference gene primer amplification gave estimated nucleated cell counts. Sequencing used immunoSEQ multiplex PCR; TCRdb keeps in-frame clones, though not all of them. V, J and clone size are those of that table, while D and trimming were read from the DNA. Here the sample spans around 140,000 clones, 60% to 80% being singletons. This CDR3 region has 13 residues. Germline-derived CDR1 and CDR2 are MDHEN and SYDVKM. The trim removed 6 bases at V and 5 bases at J, leaving 2 bases unmatched.

The chain couples TRBV28 to TRBJ2-2; TRBD2 matches at 8 bases. Sequenced material: PBMCs or T cells enriched from blood (not recorded which). The origin of this receptor is a woman between 50 and 59 years old who had recovered from COVID-19. In DNA form, the CDR3 reads TGTGCCAGCAGGAGCGGGGGAACCGGGGAGCTGTTTTTT. This gives the protein CASRSGGTGELFF. Filled out from reference TRBV28 and TRBJ2-2, the complete variable domain reads DVKVTQSSRYLVKRTGEKVFLECVQDMDHENMFWYRQDPGLGLRLIYFSYDVKMKEKGDIPEGYSVSREKKERFSLILESASTNQTSMYLCASRSGGTGELFFGEGSRLTVL.